What follows are 13 T cell receptor beta chains derived from one specimen sequenced in a study of shared clonotypes between healthy human individuals. Sequenced by immunoSEQ multiplex PCR; TCRdb stores in-frame clones only, minus some. The table has 2 million to 2.5 million clones, more than 85% seen once; the top ten hold roughly 0.36%. The sample was naive CD4+ T cells from PBMCs. Regarding subset: CD45RA+ positively selected. These TCRs come from a man between 18 and 29 years old in good health. Some clones in this sample may be carry-over from other donors' samples.

The rearrangement uses TRBV27 and TRBJ2-2, with D possibly TRBD1 on 6 matching bases. The length of the CDR3 is 14 residues. From germline, CDR1 is MNHEY and CDR2 SMNVEV (reference sequence). With 3 bases removed from V and 5 bases from J, the gap between germline ends came to 10 bases. CDR3 in amino acids: CASSFITGTGELFF. CDR3 nucleotides: TGTGCCAGCAGTTTTATCACAGGGACCGGGGAGCTGTTTTTT.

The chain recombines TRBV6-5 with TRBJ2-3, with D unresolved. Trimming stripped 6 bases from V and 0 bases from J, with 7 bases between. The CDR3 totals 13 residues. The germline V gene has CDR1 MNHEY and CDR2 SVGAGI. CDR3 DNA sequence: TGTGCCAGCAGAGCGCCCAGCACAGATACGCAGTATTTT. This encodes CASRAPSTDTQYF.

The J gene is TRBJ1-1, the V gene TRBV2; TRBD1 might be the D (5 bases). CDR3 length: 13 residues. V lost 6 bases to trimming and J lost 4 bases, with 12 bases between them. CDR1 and CDR2 from the germline V gene are SNHLY and FYNNEI. CDR3 DNA sequence: TGTGCCAGCAGGGAGGGGCTGGGCACTGAAGCTTTCTTT. Translated, it gives CASREGLGTEAFF. The entire variable domain, with the rest obtained from reference TRBV2 and TRBJ1-1, is as follows: EPEVTQTPSHQVTQMGQEVILRCVPISNHLYFYWYRQILGQKVEFLVSFYNNEISEKSEIFDDQFSVERPDGSNFTLKIRSTKLEDSAMYFCASREGLGTEAFFGQGTRLTVV.

The chain employs TRBV12-5 and TRBJ1-1; D is uncertain. Germline CDR1 is LGHNT and CDR2 is FRNRAP. Trimming removed 1 base from V and 12 bases from J, with 15 bases in between. This CDR3 spans 13 amino acids. The CDR3 DNA follows: TGTGCTAGTGGTTTGGAGGCGGGTACGCGGACTTTCTTT. It translates to CASGLEAGTRTFF.

This clone was observed once. This sequence joins TRBV11-2 and TRBJ2-7; D tentatively reads TRBD1 or TRBD2 (6 bases each). The CDR3 consists of 16 residues. The germline gives CDR1 SGHAT, CDR2 FQNNGV. V lost 6 bases and J 4 bases, leaving 22 bases between the germline ends. CDR3 protein: CASRPTRRGKDYEQYF. The CDR3 DNA follows: TGTGCCAGCAGACCGACCAGGAGGGGGAAGGATTACGAGCAGTACTTC.

This chain links TRBV18 with TRBJ2-2; 7 nucleotides line up with TRBD1. The junction had 3 bases not matched to a gene; V was cut back by 2 bases and J by 3 bases. Germline V CDR1 and CDR2: KGHSH, LQKENI. CDR3 length equals 15 residues. The CDR3 DNA reads TGTGCCAGCTCACCAGGGACAGCTGACACCGGGGAGCTGTTTTTT. It translates to CASSPGTADTGELFF.

The V gene is TRBV28, the J gene TRBJ1-2; tentative D call: TRBD1 (5 bases). CDR1 is MDHEN and CDR2 is SYDVKM in the germline V gene. This CDR3 comprises 14 residues. V lost 6 bases to trimming and J lost 7 bases, with 18 bases between them. The CDR3 DNA sequence: TGTGCCAGCAGGTCGCCCCCCGGGGGGGGTGGCTACACCTTC. Its protein product is CASRSPPGGGGYTF.

The chain recombines TRBV9 with TRBJ2-2; 10 bases align to TRBD1. The germline V gene encodes CDR1 SGDLS and CDR2 YYNGEE. Trimming at V came to 4 bases and at J to 5 bases, leaving 8 bases not matched to a gene. The CDR3 has 16 residues. The chain's CDR3 is CASSPRQGALTGELFF. Written as DNA, the CDR3 is TGTGCCAGCAGCCCACGACAGGGGGCTCTAACCGGGGAGCTGTTTTTT.

V and J are TRBV5-6 and TRBJ2-2, with 7 bases fitting TRBD1. The J segment lost 7 bases and the V segment lost 5 bases, leaving 8 bases of the junction unmatched. CDR1 SGHDT and CDR2 YYEEEE come from the germline V gene. This CDR3 contains 14 residues. The CDR3 loop is CASRQTGFGGELFF. The CDR3 DNA reads as TGTGCCAGCAGACAGACAGGGTTTGGCGGGGAGCTGTTTTTT.

The chain has TRBV5-8 and TRBJ2-3, with 9 bases identical to TRBD2. V shed 4 bases and J 2 bases; nucleotides not matched to a gene: 8. Per the germline V gene, CDR1 is SGHTS and CDR2 is YDEGEE. The CDR3 consists of 16 residues. The CDR3 region is CASSGGLAGLTDTQYF. For the CDR3, the DNA is TGTGCCAGCAGCGGGGGGCTAGCGGGACTCACAGATACGCAGTATTTT.

The chain carries TRBV6-1 and TRBJ2-1; TRBD2 matches 13 bases. CDR1 is MNHNS, CDR2 SASEGT, per germline. This CDR3 is built from 16 residues. Germline trimming cut 1 base from V and 6 bases from J; bases unmatched to any gene: 3. CDR3 loop: CASSEGTSGRGNEQFF. The CDR3 DNA reads TGTGCCAGCAGTGAAGGGACTAGCGGGAGAGGCAATGAGCAGTTCTTC.

This clone was observed a single time. CDR3 sequence reads: CAKGGRETQYF. The DNA for the CDR3 is TGTGCCAAGGGTGGGCGGGAGACCCAGTACTTC. This chain uses TRBV11-3 with TRBJ2-5, with no clear D. CDR1 is SGHNT, CDR2 YENEEA, per germline. The CDR3 runs 11 residues. With 10 bases removed from V and 5 bases from J, the gap between germline ends came to 11 bases.

There are a few counts of this clone. V is TRBV2 and J is TRBJ1-5; D not certain. Per germline, CDR1 SNHLY and CDR2 FYNNEI. The V end was cut by 6 bases, the J end by 4 bases, with 10 bases between. The CDR3 sequence is 13 residues long. This chain's CDR3 is CASSQLRNQPQHF. The CDR3 DNA is TGTGCCAGCAGCCAGCTACGAAATCAGCCCCAGCATTTT. Looking up the rest from reference TRBV2 and TRBJ1-5 gives the full variable domain: EPEVTQTPSHQVTQMGQEVILRCVPISNHLYFYWYRQILGQKVEFLVSFYNNEISEKSEIFDDQFSVERPDGSNFTLKIRSTKLEDSAMYFCASSQLRNQPQHFGDGTRLSIL.